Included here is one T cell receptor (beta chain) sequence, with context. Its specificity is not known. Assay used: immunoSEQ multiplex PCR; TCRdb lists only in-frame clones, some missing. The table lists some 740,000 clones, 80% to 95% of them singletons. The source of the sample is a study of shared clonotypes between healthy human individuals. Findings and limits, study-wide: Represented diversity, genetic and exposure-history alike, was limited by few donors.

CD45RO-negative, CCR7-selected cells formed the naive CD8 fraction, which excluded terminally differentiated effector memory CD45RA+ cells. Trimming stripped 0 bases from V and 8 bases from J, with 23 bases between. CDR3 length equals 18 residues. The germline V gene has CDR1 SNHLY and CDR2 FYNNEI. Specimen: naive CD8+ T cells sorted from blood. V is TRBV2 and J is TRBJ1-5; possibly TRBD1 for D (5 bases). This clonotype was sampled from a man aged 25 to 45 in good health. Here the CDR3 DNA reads TGTGCCAGCAGTGAAGCCCTCTGGGCAGGGTTGGGAGAGGAGCCCCAGCATTTT. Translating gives CASSEALWAGLGEEPQHF.